This TCR beta chain came from a study of cytomegalovirus exposure and HLA in healthy donors. While unrecorded immune exposures were likely, the donors were nominally healthy when sampled. This CDR3 comprises 14 residues. Germline V CDR1 and CDR2: SGHRS, YFSETQ. V lost 0 bases and J lost 4, with 10 bases in between. The PCR was carried out with 60 Vbeta primers and 13 Jbeta primers. TCRdb's copy holds only in-frame clones and misses some; the assay was immunoSEQ multiplex PCR. Among about 160,000 clones listed, around 76% were seen once. Overall study findings and caveats: A later analysis linked a missense variant in DCLRE1C to the trimming of TCR beta V and J genes. A reported reduction in N-insertions relative to the approximately 670-donor mean was seen in an Asian-associated ancestry cluster in a later analysis.

As regards this clone: The antigen is undetermined.

This sequence joins TRBV5-1 and TRBJ2-5; the D is unclear. This sequence originates from a female donor in good health and CMV-seronegative. Sequencing was carried out using PBMCs. CDR3 DNA sequence: TGCGCCAGCAGCTTGGCCCCAGTAGCAGAGACCCAGTACTTC. Translating gives CASSLAPVAETQYF. Full variable domain (missing parts from reference TRBV5-1 and TRBJ2-5): KAGVTQTPRYLIKTRGQQVTLSCSPISGHRSVSWYQQTPGQGLQFLFEYFSETQRNKGNFPGRFSGRQFSNSRSEMNVSTLELGDSALYLCASSLAPVAETQYFGPGTRLLVL.